This TCR beta chain was captured by sequencing in a study of identical twins. Whole-study results and caveats: Out-of-frame TCR alpha sharing observed in monozygotic twins exceeded model estimates.

The CDR3 consists of 15 residues. From germline, CDR1 is ENHRY and CDR2 SYGVKD. V gave up 5 bases and J gave up 7 bases, with 18 bases separating them. With regard to this clonotype: What it recognizes is unknown.

Template switching (which added a universal primer site) was used, and cDNA carried unique molecular identifiers. TCRdb called the 5' RACE reads again in MiXCR, with one record for every CDR3 protein. The profile covers about 470,000 distinct CDR3 sequences, with 20% to 30% appearing a single time and 2.9% taken by the ten largest. The sample was also linked to a second study, of T cells expressing NK-cell markers. This second report adds: Anti-gamma-delta TCR antibody use in several experiments restricted sorting to alpha-beta TCR T cells. HCMV specificity was not established for the expanded NKG2C+ T cell clones.

Specimen: CD4+ T cells sorted from blood. The chain couples TRBV10-3 to TRBJ2-1; a weak D match, TRBD2 (7 bases). This TCR derives from a woman aged 18-29 years in good health. CDR3 in DNA: TGTGCCATCAGTCCCCCGGCGGGGGCTGGTAATGAGCAGTTCTTC. It yields the protein CAISPPAGAGNEQFF.